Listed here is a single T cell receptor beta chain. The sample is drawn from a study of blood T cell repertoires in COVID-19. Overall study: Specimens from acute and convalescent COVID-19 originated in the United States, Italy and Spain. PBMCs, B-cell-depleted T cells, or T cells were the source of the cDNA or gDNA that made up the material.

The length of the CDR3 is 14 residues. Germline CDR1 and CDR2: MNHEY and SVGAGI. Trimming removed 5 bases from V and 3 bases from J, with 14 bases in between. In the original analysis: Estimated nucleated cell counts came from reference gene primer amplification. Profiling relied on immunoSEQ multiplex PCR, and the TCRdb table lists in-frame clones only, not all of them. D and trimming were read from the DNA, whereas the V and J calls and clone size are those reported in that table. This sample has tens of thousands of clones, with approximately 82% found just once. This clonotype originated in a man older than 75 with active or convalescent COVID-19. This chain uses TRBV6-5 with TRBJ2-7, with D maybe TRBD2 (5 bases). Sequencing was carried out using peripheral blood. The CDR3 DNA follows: TGTGCCAGCAGTCCTGCGGGTGAGGGCTACGAGCAGTACTTC. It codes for CASSPAGEGYEQYF.